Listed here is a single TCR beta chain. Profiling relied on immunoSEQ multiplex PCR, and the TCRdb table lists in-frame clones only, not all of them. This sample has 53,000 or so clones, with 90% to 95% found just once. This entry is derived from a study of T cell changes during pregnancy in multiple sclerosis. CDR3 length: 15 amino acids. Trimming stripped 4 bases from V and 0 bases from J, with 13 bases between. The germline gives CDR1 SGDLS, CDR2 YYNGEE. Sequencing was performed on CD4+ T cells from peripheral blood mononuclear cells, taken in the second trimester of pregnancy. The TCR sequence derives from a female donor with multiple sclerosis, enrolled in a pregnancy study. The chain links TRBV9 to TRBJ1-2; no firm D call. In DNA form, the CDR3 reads TGTGCCAGCAGCACCTGGGGAGACCCTAACTATGGCTACACCTTC. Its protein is CASSTWGDPNYGYTF.